The present T cell receptor beta chain was sequenced within a study of post-analysis software for immune sequencing data. General study results and limits: Included in a set of roughly five TRBV segments more frequent in patients than controls were TRBV5-6, TRBV5-1 and TRBV20-1.

Turning to this clonotype: Its antigen is currently unknown.

The CDR3 loop spans 13 amino acids. The germline V gene encodes CDR1 MNHEY and CDR2 SVGAGI. Trimming removed 6 bases at V and 8 bases at J, with 16 bases between. Included in the TCR beta cDNA libraries were unique molecular identifiers. TCRdb re-analysed the PCR reads in MiXCR, keeping a single row per CDR3 protein. The sample carries about 430,000 distinct CDR3 sequences, about 40% recorded once. The sequenced sample was blood. The sequence was collected from a girl aged 2-10 years with multiple sclerosis. The V gene is TRBV6-5, the J gene TRBJ1-2; possible D gene TRBD1, 6 bases. Here the CDR3 DNA reads TGTGCCAGCAGATTTCAGGGGAGGGGAGGCTACACCTTC. Encoded protein: CASRFQGRGGYTF.